This T cell receptor beta chain was sequenced in a study of identical twins. From germline, CDR1 is SEHNR and CDR2 FQNEAQ (reference sequence). The CDR3 covers 15 residues. Trimming stripped 11 bases from V and 0 bases from J, with 17 bases between. MiXCR, applied by TCRdb to the 5' RACE reads, yields one record per CDR3 protein. Among around 650,000 distinct CDR3 sequences listed, around 7.4% were seen once. These data were likewise used in another study, on yellow fever vaccine responses in identical twins. This second report adds: Reportedly, the T cell response mounted by twins to vaccine seemed partly convergent, partly personalized.

Material: PBMCs. The rearrangement joins TRBV7-9 to TRBJ2-1; D is possibly TRBD2 (7 bases). The receptor's source is a woman between 18 and 29 years old in good health. In DNA, the CDR3 is TGTGCCCTTCGGGGGGCCCTAACCTCCTACAATGAGCAGTTCTTC. The encoded protein is CALRGALTSYNEQFF.